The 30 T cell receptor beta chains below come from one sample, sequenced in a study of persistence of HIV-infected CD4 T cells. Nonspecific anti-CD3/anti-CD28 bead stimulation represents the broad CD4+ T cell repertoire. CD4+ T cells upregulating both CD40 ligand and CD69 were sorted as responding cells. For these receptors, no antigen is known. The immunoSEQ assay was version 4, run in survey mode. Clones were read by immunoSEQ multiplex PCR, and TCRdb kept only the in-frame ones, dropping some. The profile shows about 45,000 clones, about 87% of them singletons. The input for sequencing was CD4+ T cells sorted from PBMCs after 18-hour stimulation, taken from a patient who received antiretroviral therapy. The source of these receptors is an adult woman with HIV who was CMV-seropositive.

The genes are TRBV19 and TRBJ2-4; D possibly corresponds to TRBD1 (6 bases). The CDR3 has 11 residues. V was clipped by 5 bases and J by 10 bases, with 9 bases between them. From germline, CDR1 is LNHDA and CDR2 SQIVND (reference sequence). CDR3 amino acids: CASSQGKIQYF. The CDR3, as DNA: TGTGCCAGTAGTCAGGGGAAGATTCAGTACTTC.

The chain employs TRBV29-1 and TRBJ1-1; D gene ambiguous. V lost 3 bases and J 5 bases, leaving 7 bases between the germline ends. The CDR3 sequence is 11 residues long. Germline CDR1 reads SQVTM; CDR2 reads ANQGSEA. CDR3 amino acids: CSVDRETEAFF. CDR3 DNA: TGCAGCGTTGATAGGGAAACTGAAGCTTTCTTT.

CDR3 bases: TGTGCCAGCAGTTTACTAGGGAACACTGAAGCTTTCTTT. This sequence encodes CASSLLGNTEAFF. The chain has TRBV28 and TRBJ1-1; D not resolved. V gave up 2 bases and J gave up 1 base, with 5 bases separating them. Germline values: CDR1 MDHEN, CDR2 SYDVKM. CDR3 size: 13 residues. The full variable domain, its missing parts supplied by reference TRBV28 and TRBJ1-1, is DVKVTQSSRYLVKRTGEKVFLECVQDMDHENMFWYRQDPGLGLRLIYFSYDVKMKEKGDIPEGYSVSREKKERFSLILESASTNQTSMYLCASSLLGNTEAFFGQGTRLTVV.

The CDR3 sequence: CASSLGTYRTNYGYTF. The CDR3 bases are TGTGCCAGCAGCTTGGGGACGTACCGGACTAACTATGGCTACACCTTC. The V call is TRBV5-6, the J call TRBJ1-2; D unresolved. The germline V and J ends were trimmed by 0 bases and 0 bases, with 12 bases remaining between them. The CDR3 spans 16 residues. Germline CDR1 is SGHDT and CDR2 is YYEEEE.

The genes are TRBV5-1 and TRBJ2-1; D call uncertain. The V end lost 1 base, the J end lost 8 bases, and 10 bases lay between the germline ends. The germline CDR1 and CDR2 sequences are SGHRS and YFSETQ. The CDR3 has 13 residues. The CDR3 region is CASSLSGSHEQFF. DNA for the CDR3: TGCGCCAGCAGCTTGTCTGGATCCCATGAGCAGTTCTTC.

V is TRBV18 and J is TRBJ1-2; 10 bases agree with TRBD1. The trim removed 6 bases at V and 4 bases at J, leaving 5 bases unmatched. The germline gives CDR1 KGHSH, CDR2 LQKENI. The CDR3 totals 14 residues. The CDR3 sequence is CASSGDRGTYGYTF. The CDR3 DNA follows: TGTGCCAGCTCGGGGGACAGGGGTACCTATGGCTACACCTTC.

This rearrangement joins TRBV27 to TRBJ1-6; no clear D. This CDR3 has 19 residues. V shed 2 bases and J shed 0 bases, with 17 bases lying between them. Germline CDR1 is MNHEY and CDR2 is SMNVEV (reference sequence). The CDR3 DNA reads TGTGCCAGCAGTTTAATCAACCCTGGCAGGAGCTCCTATAATTCACCCCTCCACTTT. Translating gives CASSLINPGRSSYNSPLHF.

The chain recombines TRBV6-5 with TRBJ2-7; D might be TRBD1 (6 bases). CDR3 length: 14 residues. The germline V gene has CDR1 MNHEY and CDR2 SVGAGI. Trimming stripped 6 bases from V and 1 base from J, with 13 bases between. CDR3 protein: CASRDLRGSYEQYF. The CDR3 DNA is TGTGCCAGCAGGGACCTAAGGGGGTCCTACGAGCAGTACTTC.

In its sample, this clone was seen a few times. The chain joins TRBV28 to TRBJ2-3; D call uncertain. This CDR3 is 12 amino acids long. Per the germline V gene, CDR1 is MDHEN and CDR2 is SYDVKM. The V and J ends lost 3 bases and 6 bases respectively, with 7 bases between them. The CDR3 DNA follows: TGTGCCAGCAGTTTGGAGTGGGATACGCAGTATTTT. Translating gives CASSLEWDTQYF.

The CDR3: CASGGRANEKLFF. The CDR3 nucleotides read TGTGCCAGCGGGGGCAGGGCTAATGAAAAACTGTTTTTT. The gene calls are TRBV2 and TRBJ1-4; D is perhaps TRBD1 (6 bases). Deletions cut 8 bases from V and 3 bases from J, with 10 bases between. Germline V CDR1 and CDR2: SNHLY, FYNNEI. The CDR3 spans 13 residues. Together with reference TRBV2 and TRBJ1-4, the CDR3 gives the full variable domain: EPEVTQTPSHQVTQMGQEVILRCVPISNHLYFYWYRQILGQKVEFLVSFYNNEISEKSEIFDDQFSVERPDGSNFTLKIRSTKLEDSAMYFCASGGRANEKLFFGSGTQLSVL.

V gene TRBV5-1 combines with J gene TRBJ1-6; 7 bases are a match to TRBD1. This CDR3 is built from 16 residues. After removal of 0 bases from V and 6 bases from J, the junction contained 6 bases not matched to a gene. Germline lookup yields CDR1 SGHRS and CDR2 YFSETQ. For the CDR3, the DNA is TGCGCCAGCAGCTTGGAGGGGACAGCGACTAATTCACCCCTCCACTTT. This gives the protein CASSLEGTATNSPLHF. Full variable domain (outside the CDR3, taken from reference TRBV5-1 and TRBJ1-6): KAGVTQTPRYLIKTRGQQVTLSCSPISGHRSVSWYQQTPGQGLQFLFEYFSETQRNKGNFPGRFSGRQFSNSRSEMNVSTLELGDSALYLCASSLEGTATNSPLHFGNGTRLTVT.

CDR3 in amino acids: CASSLLTGAGEQYV. Here the CDR3 DNA reads TGCGCCAGCAGCTTACTTACAGGGGCGGGCGAGCAGTACGTC. The rearrangement links TRBV5-1 to TRBJ2-7; 7 bases fit TRBD1. Trimming cost V 2 bases and J 6 bases; bases outside gene matches: 8. Germline V lookup: CDR1 SGHRS, CDR2 YFSETQ. The CDR3 is made up of 14 amino acids.

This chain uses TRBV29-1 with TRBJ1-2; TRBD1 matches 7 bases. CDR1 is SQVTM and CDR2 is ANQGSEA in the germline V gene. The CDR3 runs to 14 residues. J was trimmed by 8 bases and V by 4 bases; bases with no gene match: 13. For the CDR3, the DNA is TGCAGCGTTGGCCTAGACAGGGAGGGACGGGGCTACACCTTC. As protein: CSVGLDREGRGYTF.

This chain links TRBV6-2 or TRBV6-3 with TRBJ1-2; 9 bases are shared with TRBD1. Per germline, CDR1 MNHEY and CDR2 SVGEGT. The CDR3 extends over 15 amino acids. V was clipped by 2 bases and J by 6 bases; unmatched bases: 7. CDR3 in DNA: TGTGCCAGCAGTTACCCCGGGACAGGGCCCCATGGCTACACCTTC. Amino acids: CASSYPGTGPHGYTF.

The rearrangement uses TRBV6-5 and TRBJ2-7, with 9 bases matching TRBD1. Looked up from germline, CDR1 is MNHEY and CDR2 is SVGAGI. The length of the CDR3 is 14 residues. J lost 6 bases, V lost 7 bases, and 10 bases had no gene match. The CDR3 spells CASTDPGTGFEQYF. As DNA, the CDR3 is TGTGCCAGCACCGACCCCGGGACAGGGTTCGAGCAGTACTTC.

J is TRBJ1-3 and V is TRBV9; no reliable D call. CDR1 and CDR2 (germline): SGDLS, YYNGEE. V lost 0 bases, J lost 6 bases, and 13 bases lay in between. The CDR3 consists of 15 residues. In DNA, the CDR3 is TGTGCCAGCAGCGTAGAGGTGGGGAGGGTAAACACCATATATTTT. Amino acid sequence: CASSVEVGRVNTIYF.

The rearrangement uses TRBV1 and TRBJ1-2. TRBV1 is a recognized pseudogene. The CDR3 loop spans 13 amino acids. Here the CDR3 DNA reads TGCACCAGCAGGTCAAGAGGTAACTATGGCTACACCTTC. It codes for CTSRSRGNYGYTF.

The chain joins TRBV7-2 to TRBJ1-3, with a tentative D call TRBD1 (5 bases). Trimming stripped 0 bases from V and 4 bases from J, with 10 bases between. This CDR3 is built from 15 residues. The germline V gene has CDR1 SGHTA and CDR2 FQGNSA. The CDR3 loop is CASSLARTIGNTIYF. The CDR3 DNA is TGTGCCAGCAGCTTAGCCAGGACAATAGGAAACACCATATATTTT.

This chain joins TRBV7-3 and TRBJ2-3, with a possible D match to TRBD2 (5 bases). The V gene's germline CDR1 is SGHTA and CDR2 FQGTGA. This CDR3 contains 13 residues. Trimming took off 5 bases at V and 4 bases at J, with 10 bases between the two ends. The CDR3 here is CASSLADSDTQYF. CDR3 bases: TGTGCCAGCAGCCTCGCGGACTCAGATACGCAGTATTTT.

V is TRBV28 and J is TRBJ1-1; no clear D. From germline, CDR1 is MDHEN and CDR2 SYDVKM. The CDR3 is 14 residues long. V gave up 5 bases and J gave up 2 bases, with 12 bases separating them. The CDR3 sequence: CASSNWGFNTEAFF. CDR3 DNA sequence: TGTGCCAGCAGTAATTGGGGTTTTAACACTGAAGCTTTCTTT.

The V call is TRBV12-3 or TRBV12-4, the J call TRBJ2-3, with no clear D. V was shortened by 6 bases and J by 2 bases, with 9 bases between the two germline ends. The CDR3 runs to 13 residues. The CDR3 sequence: CASSRHHTDTQYF. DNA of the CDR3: TGTGCCAGCAGCCGACACCACACAGATACGCAGTATTTT.

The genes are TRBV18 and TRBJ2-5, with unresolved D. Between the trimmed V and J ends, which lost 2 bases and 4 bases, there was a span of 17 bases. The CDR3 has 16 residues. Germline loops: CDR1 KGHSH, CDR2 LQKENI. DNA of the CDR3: TGTGCCAGCTCACCAACCCACAGCACCTACTCAGAGACCCAGTACTTC. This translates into CASSPTHSTYSETQYF.

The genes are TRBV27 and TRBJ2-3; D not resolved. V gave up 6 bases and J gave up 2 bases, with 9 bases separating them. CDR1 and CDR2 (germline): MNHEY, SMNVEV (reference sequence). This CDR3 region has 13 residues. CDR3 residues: CASSHDPTDTQYF. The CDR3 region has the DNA TGTGCCAGCAGCCACGACCCCACAGATACGCAGTATTTT.

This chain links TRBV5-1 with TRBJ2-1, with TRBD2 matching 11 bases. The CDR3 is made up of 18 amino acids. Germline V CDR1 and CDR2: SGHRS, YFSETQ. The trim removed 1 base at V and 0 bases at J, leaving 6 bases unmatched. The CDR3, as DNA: TGCGCCAGCAGCTTGACTAGCGGGGGCCTCCTCTCCTACAATGAGCAGTTCTTC. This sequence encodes CASSLTSGGLLSYNEQFF.

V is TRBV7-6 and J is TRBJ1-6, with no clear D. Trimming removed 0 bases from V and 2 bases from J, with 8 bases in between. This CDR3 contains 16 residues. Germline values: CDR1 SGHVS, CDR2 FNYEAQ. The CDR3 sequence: CASSLAVSTYNSPLHF. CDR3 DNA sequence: TGTGCCAGCAGCTTAGCGGTCAGCACCTATAATTCACCCCTCCACTTT.

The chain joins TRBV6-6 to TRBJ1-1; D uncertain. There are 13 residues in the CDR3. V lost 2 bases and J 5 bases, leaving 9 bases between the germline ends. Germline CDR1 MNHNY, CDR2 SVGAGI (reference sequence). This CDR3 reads CASSYREGTEAFF. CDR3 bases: TGTGCCAGCAGTTACCGGGAGGGAACTGAAGCTTTCTTT.

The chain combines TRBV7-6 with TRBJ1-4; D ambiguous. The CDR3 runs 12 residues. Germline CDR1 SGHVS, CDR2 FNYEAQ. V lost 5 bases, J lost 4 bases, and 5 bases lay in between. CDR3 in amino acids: CASSHNNEKLFF. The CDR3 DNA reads TGTGCCAGCAGCCATAATAATGAAAAACTGTTTTTT.

CDR3 residues: CASSSGKETQYF. In DNA, the CDR3 is TGCGCCAGCAGCTCAGGGAAAGAGACCCAGTACTTC. The chain recombines TRBV5-1 with TRBJ2-5; perhaps TRBD1 as D (5 bases). CDR3 length equals 12 residues. Germline CDR1 SGHRS, CDR2 YFSETQ. The V end was cut by 3 bases, the J end by 3 bases, with 6 bases between.

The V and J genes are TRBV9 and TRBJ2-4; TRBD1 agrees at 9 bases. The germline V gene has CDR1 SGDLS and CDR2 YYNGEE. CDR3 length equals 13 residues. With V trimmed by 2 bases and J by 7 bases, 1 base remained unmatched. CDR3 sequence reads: CASSVGQGNIQYF. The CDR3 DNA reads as TGTGCCAGCAGCGTGGGACAGGGCAACATTCAGTACTTC.

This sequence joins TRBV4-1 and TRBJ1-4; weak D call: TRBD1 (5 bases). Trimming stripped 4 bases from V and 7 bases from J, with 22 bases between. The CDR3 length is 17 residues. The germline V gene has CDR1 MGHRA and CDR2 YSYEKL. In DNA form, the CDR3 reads TGCGCCAGCAGCCGGGACCTTGAGGGACTGGGGCGTGAAAAACTGTTTTTT. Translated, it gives CASSRDLEGLGREKLFF.